One sample yielded the 13 T cell receptor beta chains listed below, sequenced in a study of T cells in women clearing cervical HPV infection. Some clones are missing from TCRdb's copy, which holds only in-frame ones; the method was immunoSEQ multiplex PCR. The sample shows approximately 35,000 clones, and around 1.6% sits with its ten largest clones. The sequenced sample consisted of blood buffy coat. These receptor sequences come from a woman aged 18 to 75 with a cervical HPV16 infection that either progressed to CIN3+ or cleared (not recorded which).

Concerning this clone itself: The read ends 3 residues early relative to the CDR3; the germline J gene fills the gap. The chain carries TRBV2 and TRBJ2-7, with a possible D match to TRBD1 (5 bases). With 4 bases removed from V and 1 base from J, the gap between germline ends came to 8 bases. This CDR3 region has 13 residues. Germline-derived CDR1 and CDR2 are SNHLY and FYNNEI. Incomplete CDR3 DNA: TGTGCCAGCAGTGGACAGTATTCCTACGAG. Its translation is CASSGQYSYE. The full CDR3 is CASSGQYSYEQYF.

In regard to this clone: The missing CDR3 end, 3 residues past where the read stops, is filled in from the germline J gene. This chain uses TRBV19 with TRBJ2-1; 8 bases are a match to TRBD1. Germline-derived CDR1 and CDR2 are LNHDA and SQIVND (reference sequence). The V gene end was trimmed by 2 bases and the J gene end by 2 bases; junction bases not matched to a gene: 2. The CDR3 is made up of 15 amino acids. CDR3 DNA (partial): TGTGCCAGTAGTATAATGACAGGGGCCTACAATGAG. Its translation: CASSIMTGAYNE. The full-length CDR3 reads as CASSIMTGAYNEQFF.

Remarks on this clone: The read gets to within 3 residues of the CDR3 end, and the germline J gene fills in the rest. The chain recombines TRBV20-1 with TRBJ2-3; TRBD2 aligns across 9 bases. The germline V gene has CDR1 DFQATT and CDR2 SNEGSKA (reference sequence). The CDR3 is 16 amino acids. The sequenced CDR3 bases are TGCAGTGCTAGAGACGTAGCGGGGGCGTCCCAAGAGACG. It specifies CSARDVAGASQET. Given in full, the CDR3 is CSARDVAGASQETQYF.

In the case of this clone: The sequence runs out 3 residues before the end of the CDR3; the remainder is reconstructed from the germline J gene. The chain employs TRBV19 and TRBJ2-2; D gene ambiguous. The CDR3 consists of 15 residues. Germline CDR1 LNHDA, CDR2 SQIVND (reference sequence). The chain's CDR3 is CASRLIVATNEKLFF. Partial CDR3 DNA: TGTGCCAGTAGACTGATAGTTGCAACTAATGAAAAG.

Notes on this clone: The read ends 3 residues shy of where the CDR3 ends; the end is completed using the germline J gene. The rearrangement joins TRBV2 to TRBJ2-5; 11 bases line up with TRBD2. After removal of 5 bases from V and 3 bases from J, the junction contained 2 bases not matched to a gene. Germline CDR1 SNHLY, CDR2 FYNNEI. CDR3 length equals 14 residues. CDR3 amino acids: CASSQGLAEETQYF. Partial CDR3 DNA: TGTGCCAGCAGTCAGGGACTAGCGGAAGAGACC.

To note about this clone: The read ends 3 residues shy of where the CDR3 ends; the end is completed using the germline J gene. This chain connects TRBV2 to TRBJ2-2; tentatively, D is TRBD2 (6 bases). Trimming removed 4 bases at V and 2 bases at J, with 11 bases between. CDR1 is SNHLY and CDR2 is FYNNEI in the germline V gene. The CDR3 covers 15 residues. CDR3 bases read: TGTGCCAGCAGTGCGGTGCGGGGTAACACCGGGGAG. This encodes CASSAVRGNTGE. The whole CDR3 reads CASSAVRGNTGELFF.

Comments on this clone: Coverage ceases 3 residues before the CDR3 finishes, and the germline J gene fills in the end. This chain links TRBV2 with TRBJ1-5; 8 bases are a match to TRBD1. Looked up from germline, CDR1 is SNHLY and CDR2 is FYNNEI. V was pared by 6 bases and J by 6 bases, with 7 bases of the junction left unmatched. This CDR3 is 14 amino acids long. This CDR3 reads CASSAGTGGQPQHF. The sequenced part of the CDR3 DNA is TGTGCCAGCAGCGCGGGGACAGGCGGTCAGCCC.

CDR3 sequence: CASSLRGSGNTIYF. The sequenced CDR3 bases are TGTGCCAGCAGCCTCCGAGGGTCAGGAAACACC. The chain couples TRBV7-2 to TRBJ1-3; D remains ambiguous. Coverage ceases 3 residues before the CDR3 finishes, and the germline J gene fills in the end. V dropped 5 bases and J dropped 4 bases, with 12 bases sitting between them. Germline loops: CDR1 SGHTA, CDR2 FQGNSA. The CDR3 contains 14 residues.

In regard to this clone: The read is 3 residues too short to cover the CDR3 end, so that end is filled in from the germline J gene. The V gene is TRBV30, the J gene TRBJ1-2, with D unclear. This CDR3 has 12 amino acids. Deletions cut 5 bases from V and 2 bases from J, with 9 bases between. Looked up from germline, CDR1 is GTSNPN and CDR2 is SVGIG (reference sequence). The sequenced CDR3 bases are TGTGCCTGGGATGTAGGGAACTATGGC. Protein sequence: CAWDVGNYG. The CDR3 reads in full as CAWDVGNYGYTF.

With regard to this clone: The observed sequence ends 3 residues before the CDR3 terminus, with the missing tail filled in from the germline J gene. The rearrangement links TRBV28 to TRBJ2-1, with 9 bases fitting TRBD2. J lost 6 bases, V lost 6 bases, and 15 bases had no gene match. CDR1 MDHEN and CDR2 SYDVKM come from the germline V gene. There are 17 residues in the CDR3. The CDR3 DNA, read in part, is TGTGCCAGCAGCCAAAAACCGGTAGCGGGAGTCGTCAATGAG. Its protein is CASSQKPVAGVVNE. The entire CDR3 protein is CASSQKPVAGVVNEQFF.

CDR3 protein: CASTFNRQARMPQYF. CDR3 DNA, as far as it was read: TGTGCCAGCACCTTTAATAGACAGGCCAGAATGCCG. The chain employs TRBV2 and TRBJ2-3; possible D gene TRBD1, 6 bases. The read is 3 residues too short to cover the CDR3 end, so that end is filled in from the germline J gene. Germline loops: CDR1 SNHLY, CDR2 FYNNEI. The CDR3 totals 15 residues.

As regards this clone: The CDR3 extends 3 residues past the end of the read, so its final part is completed from the germline J gene. The rearrangement uses TRBV19 and TRBJ2-2; D perhaps matches TRBD1 (5 bases). CDR1 LNHDA and CDR2 SQIVND come from the germline V gene (reference sequence). This CDR3 comprises 13 residues. CDR3 region: CASMHRQNEKLFF. CDR3 bases read: TGTGCCAGTATGCACAGGCAAAATGAAAAG.

The CDR3 region is CASSPGLAGGENIAFF. CDR3 DNA, as far as it was read: TGTGCCAGCTCACCGGGGCTAGCGGGTGGAGAAAACATT. The chain links TRBV18 to TRBJ1-1, with D perhaps matching TRBD1 (5 bases). The CDR3 end falls 3 residues outside the read, so it is completed with the germline J gene. Germline values: CDR1 KGHSH, CDR2 LQKENI. There are 16 residues in the CDR3.